The 11 T cell receptor beta chains below all came from one sample that was sequenced in a study of T cells after yellow fever vaccination. TCRdb independently ran MiXCR on the 5' RACE reads; one entry per CDR3 protein. The sample carries a few hundred thousand distinct CDR3 sequences, roughly 3.3% recorded once. Material: CD4+ T cells sorted from PBMCs, obtained 10 days after the yellow fever booster vaccination. The receptors come from a man aged 18 to 30 who received the YFV17D yellow fever vaccine.

As to this clonotype: A much larger clone is a single base away; this may be a read error. The chain carries TRBV10-3 and TRBJ2-3, with unresolved D. V was trimmed by 0 bases and J by 2 bases, leaving 3 bases between them. The CDR3 spans 13 residues. Germline V gene sequence: CDR1 ENHRY, CDR2 SYGVKD. The CDR3 DNA sequence: TGTGCCATCAGTGAGTCGGACACAGATACGCAGTATTTT. This gives the protein CAISESDTDTQYF.

The chain is built from TRBV6-1 and TRBJ1-2, with D possibly matching TRBD1 (6 bases). The germline V gene encodes CDR1 MNHNS and CDR2 SASEGT. The CDR3 extends over 13 amino acids. Trimming cost V 5 bases and J 5 bases, with 12 bases left between them. The CDR3 DNA is TGTGCCAGCAGTACCACAGGGTTATATGGCTACACCTTC. Protein product: CASSTTGLYGYTF.

This clonotype was recorded many times. The chain carries TRBV12-3 or TRBV12-4 and TRBJ1-1, with D maybe TRBD1 (5 bases). The CDR3 is made up of 13 amino acids. V was clipped by 5 bases and J by 6 bases, with 13 bases between them. The CDR3 DNA sequence: TGTGCCAGCAGTCGTGAGGGGAGGTCTGAAGCTTTCTTT. This sequence encodes CASSREGRSEAFF.

This clonotype was seen a few times. The chain has TRBV28 and TRBJ2-7; D could derive from TRBD1 or TRBD2 (5 bases each). The CDR3 length is 14 residues. From germline, CDR1 is MDHEN and CDR2 SYDVKM. Deletions cut 4 bases from V and 0 bases from J, with 10 bases between. The CDR3, as DNA: TGTGCCAGCAGTTCCTCAGGGAGCTCCTACGAGCAGTACGTC. Translation gives CASSSSGSSYEQYV.

This clonotype was recorded many times. The V gene is TRBV7-2, the J gene TRBJ2-7; the match to TRBD1 covers 7 bases. The CDR3 contains 13 residues. Germline CDR1 SGHTA, CDR2 FQGNSA. J gave up 10 bases and V 5 bases, and 11 bases lay outside the gene matches. The CDR3 loop is CASSTQDRLGQYF. In nucleotides, the CDR3 is TGTGCCAGCAGCACACAGGACAGGTTGGGACAGTACTTC. The whole variable domain, remainder taken from reference TRBV7-2 and TRBJ2-7, is GAGVSQSPSNKVTEKGKDVELRCDPISGHTALYWYRQSLGQGLEFLIYFQGNSAPDKSGLPSDRFSAERTGGSVSTLTIQRTQQEDSAVYLCASSTQDRLGQYFGPGTRLTVT.

At least ten counts were recorded for this clonotype. The chain couples TRBV2 to TRBJ1-1, with D perhaps TRBD1 (5 bases). This CDR3 has 13 residues. Trimming took off 7 bases at V and 0 bases at J, with 9 bases between the two ends. Germline CDR1 SNHLY, CDR2 FYNNEI. DNA for the CDR3: TGTGCCAGCACCAGGGCAATGAACACTGAAGCTTTCTTT. Its protein product is CASTRAMNTEAFF.

This clonotype was picked up many times. The chain has TRBV5-1 and TRBJ1-4; maybe TRBD1 (6 bases). Germline V gene data show CDR1 as SGHRS and CDR2 as YFSETQ. The ends were cut back, 0 bases at V and 0 bases at J, with 6 bases in the middle. CDR3 size: 15 residues. The CDR3 loop reads CASSLGQATNEKLFF. In DNA form, the CDR3 reads TGCGCCAGCAGCTTGGGACAGGCAACTAATGAAAAACTGTTTTTT.

This clonotype was picked up many times. The chain joins TRBV5-1 to TRBJ2-1, with 9 bases that match TRBD1. The CDR3 has 14 amino acids. The germline CDR1 and CDR2 sequences are SGHRS and YFSETQ. Losses at the gene ends were 0 bases for V and 8 bases for J; bases not matched to a gene: 3. The CDR3 nucleotides are TGCGCCAGCAGCTTGGGGACAGGGGTCGATGAGCAGTTCTTC. Translation gives CASSLGTGVDEQFF.

Only a few counts were recorded for this clonotype. The chain links TRBV30 to TRBJ2-3; D remains unclear. This CDR3 comprises 15 residues. The V end was cut by 4 bases, the J end by 0 bases, with 14 bases between. The V gene's germline CDR1 is GTSNPN and CDR2 SVGIG (reference sequence). The CDR3 DNA follows: TGTGCCTGGACGTCGGCCGACTCTAGCACAGATACGCAGTATTTT. It is translated as CAWTSADSSTDTQYF.

The chain combines TRBV5-1 with TRBJ1-1, with TRBD1 identical over 7 bases. CDR1 is SGHRS and CDR2 is YFSETQ in the germline V gene. V lost 10 bases, J lost 3 bases, and 15 bases stayed unmatched. The CDR3 covers 15 residues. The CDR3 coding sequence is TGCGCCTGGAGCTTGGCCACACAGGGGTACACTGAAGCTTTCTTT. It translates to CAWSLATQGYTEAFF.

This clonotype was seen ten or more times. The rearrangement uses TRBV25-1 and TRBJ2-2, with a tentative D call TRBD1 (5 bases). Germline V lookup: CDR1 MGHDK, CDR2 SYGVNS. V was clipped by 3 bases and J by 1 base, with 9 bases between them. CDR3 size: 15 residues. The CDR3 is CASSDQGRNTGELFF. As DNA, the CDR3 is TGTGCCAGCAGTGACCAGGGAAGGAACACCGGGGAGCTGTTTTTT.